This T cell receptor beta chain came from a study of cytomegalovirus exposure and HLA in healthy donors. Germline V gives CDR1 SGHTA, CDR2 FQGNSA. Trimming stripped 6 bases from V and 0 bases from J, with 7 bases between. The CDR3 runs to 13 residues. This PCR relied on a set of 60 Vbeta primers and 13 Jbeta primers. Libraries were prepared by immunoSEQ multiplex PCR; TCRdb keeps only in-frame clonotypes and omits some of them. The sample gives some 100,000 clones, roughly 71% of which show up once; approximately 5.4% is in the top ten. Each of the donors was a healthy bone marrow donor. What was sequenced was PBMCs. The J gene is TRBJ2-3, the V gene TRBV7-2; D might be TRBD1 (6 bases). The clonotype was recovered from a woman in her sixties or seventies in good health and CMV-seropositive. DNA of the CDR3: TGTGCCAGCAGGCAGGGGAGCACAGATACGCAGTATTTT. This gives the protein CASRQGSTDTQYF.